Detailed here is one TCR beta chain. The CDR3 spans 15 residues. CDR1 and CDR2 (germline): SEHNR, FQNEAQ (reference sequence). V was pared by 1 base and J by 6 bases, with 4 bases of the junction left unmatched. This record comes from a study of blood T cell repertoires in COVID-19. The overall study: Both acute and convalescent COVID-19 samples were obtained from the United States, Italy and Spain.

Residents of 20 to 25 US areas, aged about 18 to 95 years, made up the participants. Cohort assignment relied on participant-reported clinical history. The repertoire was sequenced with immunoSEQ multiplex PCR; TCRdb's copy has only in-frame clones and lacks some. The sample holds approximately 180,000 clones, roughly 88% seen once. V usage is TRBV7-9 and J usage is TRBJ2-1, with 9 bases fitting TRBD1. Sequencing was done on a sample of PBMCs or T cells enriched from blood (not recorded which). This TCR came from a man aged 50-59 years who had recovered from COVID-19. CDR3 bases: TGTGCCAGCAGCTTAGGGGACAGGGAGGTCAATGAGCAGTTCTTC. Residues: CASSLGDREVNEQFF.